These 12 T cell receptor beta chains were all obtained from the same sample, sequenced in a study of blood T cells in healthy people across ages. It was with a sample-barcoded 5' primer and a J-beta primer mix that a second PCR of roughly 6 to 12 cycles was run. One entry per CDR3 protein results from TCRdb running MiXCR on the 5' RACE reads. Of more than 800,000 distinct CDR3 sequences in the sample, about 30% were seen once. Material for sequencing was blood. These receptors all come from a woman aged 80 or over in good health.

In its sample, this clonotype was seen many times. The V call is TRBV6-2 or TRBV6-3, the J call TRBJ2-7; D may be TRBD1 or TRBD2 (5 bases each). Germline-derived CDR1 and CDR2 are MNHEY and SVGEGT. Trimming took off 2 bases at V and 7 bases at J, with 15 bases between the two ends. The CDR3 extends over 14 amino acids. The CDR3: CASSYRDGGWEQYF. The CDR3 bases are TGTGCCAGCAGTTACCGGGACGGAGGTTGGGAGCAGTACTTC.

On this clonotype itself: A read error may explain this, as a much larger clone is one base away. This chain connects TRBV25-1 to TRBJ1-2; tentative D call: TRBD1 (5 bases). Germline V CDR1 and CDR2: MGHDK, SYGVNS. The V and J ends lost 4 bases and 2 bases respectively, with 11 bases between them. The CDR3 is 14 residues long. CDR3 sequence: CASSGLGENYGYTF. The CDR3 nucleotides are TGTGCCAGCAGTGGATTGGGGGAAAACTATGGCTACACCTTC.

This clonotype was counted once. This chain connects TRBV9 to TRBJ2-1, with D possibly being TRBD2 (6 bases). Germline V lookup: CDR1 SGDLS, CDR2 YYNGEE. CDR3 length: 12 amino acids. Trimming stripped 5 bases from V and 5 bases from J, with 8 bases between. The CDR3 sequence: CASRGLDNEQFF. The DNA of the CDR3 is TGTGCCAGCAGGGGACTGGACAATGAGCAGTTCTTC.

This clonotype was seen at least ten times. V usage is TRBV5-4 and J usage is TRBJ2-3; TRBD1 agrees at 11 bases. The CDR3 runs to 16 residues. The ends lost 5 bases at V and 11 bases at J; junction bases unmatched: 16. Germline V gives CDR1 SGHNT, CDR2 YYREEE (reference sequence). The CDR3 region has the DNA TGTGCCAGCAGTCGTATAGGACAGGGGGCGCGGGTCATGCAGTATTTT. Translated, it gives CASSRIGQGARVMQYF.

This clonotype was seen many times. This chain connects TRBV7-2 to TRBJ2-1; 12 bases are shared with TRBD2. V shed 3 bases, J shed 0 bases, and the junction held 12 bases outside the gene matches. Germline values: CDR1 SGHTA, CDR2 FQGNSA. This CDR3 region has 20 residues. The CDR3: CASSLDPGLAGLDSYNEQFF. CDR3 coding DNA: TGTGCCAGCAGCTTGGACCCCGGACTAGCGGGGTTGGACTCCTACAATGAGCAGTTCTTC.

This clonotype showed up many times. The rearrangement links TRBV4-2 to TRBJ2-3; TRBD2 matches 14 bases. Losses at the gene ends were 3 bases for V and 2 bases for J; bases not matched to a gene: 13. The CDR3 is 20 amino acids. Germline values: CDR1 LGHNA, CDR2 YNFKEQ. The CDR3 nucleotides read TGTGCCAGCAGCCATGCCCGTGGACTAGCGGGGGGAGCCTCCACAGATACGCAGTATTTT. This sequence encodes CASSHARGLAGGASTDTQYF.

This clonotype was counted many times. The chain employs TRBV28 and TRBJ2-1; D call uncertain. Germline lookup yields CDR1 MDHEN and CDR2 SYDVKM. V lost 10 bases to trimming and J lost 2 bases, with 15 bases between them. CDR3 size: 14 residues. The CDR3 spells CAISGGGAYNEQFF. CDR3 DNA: TGTGCCATCTCGGGCGGTGGTGCCTACAATGAGCAGTTCTTC.

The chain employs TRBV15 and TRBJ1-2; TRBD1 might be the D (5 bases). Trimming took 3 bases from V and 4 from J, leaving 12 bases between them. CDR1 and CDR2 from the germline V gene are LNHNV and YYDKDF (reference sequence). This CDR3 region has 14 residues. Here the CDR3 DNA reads TGTGCCACCAGCAGGGGGGGGTTGGCCTATGGCTACACCTTC. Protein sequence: CATSRGGLAYGYTF.

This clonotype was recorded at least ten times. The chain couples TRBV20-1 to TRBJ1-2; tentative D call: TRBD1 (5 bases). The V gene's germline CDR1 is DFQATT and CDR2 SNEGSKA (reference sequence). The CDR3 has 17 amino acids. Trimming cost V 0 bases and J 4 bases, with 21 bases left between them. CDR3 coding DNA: TGCAGTGCTAGAGATCGGTATGGGACTCAACCCACCTATGGCTACACCTTC. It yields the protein CSARDRYGTQPTYGYTF.

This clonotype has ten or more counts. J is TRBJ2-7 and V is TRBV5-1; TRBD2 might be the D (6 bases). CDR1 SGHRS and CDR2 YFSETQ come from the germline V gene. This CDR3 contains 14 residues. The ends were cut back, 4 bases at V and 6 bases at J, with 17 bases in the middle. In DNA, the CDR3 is TGCGCCAGCAGCCAGAGGGCCTCCGGGGGCGAGCAGTACTTC. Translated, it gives CASSQRASGGEQYF.

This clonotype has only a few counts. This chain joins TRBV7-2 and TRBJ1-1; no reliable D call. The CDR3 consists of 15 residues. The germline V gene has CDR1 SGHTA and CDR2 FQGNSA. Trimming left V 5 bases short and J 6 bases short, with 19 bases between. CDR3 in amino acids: CASSAGRATTSEAFF. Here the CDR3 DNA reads TGTGCCAGCAGCGCCGGACGGGCCACGACGTCTGAAGCTTTCTTT. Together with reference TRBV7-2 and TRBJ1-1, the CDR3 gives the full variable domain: GAGVSQSPSNKVTEKGKDVELRCDPISGHTALYWYRQSLGQGLEFLIYFQGNSAPDKSGLPSDRFSAERTGGSVSTLTIQRTQQEDSAVYLCASSAGRATTSEAFFGQGTRLTVV.

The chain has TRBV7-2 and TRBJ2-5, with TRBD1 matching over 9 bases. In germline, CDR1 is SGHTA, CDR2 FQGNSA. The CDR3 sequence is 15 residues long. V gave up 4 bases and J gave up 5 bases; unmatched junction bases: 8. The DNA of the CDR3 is TGTGCCAGCAGCTCCGGGACAGGGAGGGTGGAGACCCAGTACTTC. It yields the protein CASSSGTGRVETQYF.